This T cell receptor beta chain was sequenced during a study of T cell responses to AZD1222 COVID-19 vaccine. Overall study findings and caveats: Spike-specific TCR breadth rose after two AZD1222 doses, and depth rose as well. White British donors predominated, females outnumbered males, and clonal diversity was possibly underestimated. Only 5 or 6 people who got AZD1222 tested seropositive at baseline.

As to this clone: Its target is not known.

Data came from immunoSEQ multiplex PCR; TCRdb stores just in-frame clones and leaves some out. The data contain 150,000 or so clones, 90% of them seen just once; the ten biggest clones take up about 4.1%. Germline CDR1 and CDR2: SGHTA and FQGTGA. This CDR3 has 16 amino acids. The germline V and J ends were trimmed by 2 bases and 4 bases, with 18 bases remaining between them. The specimen was peripheral blood, collected 28 days after the second dose of the MenACWY control vaccine. This TCR derives from an adult who received the MenACWY meningococcal vaccine as a control. The rearrangement uses TRBV7-3 and TRBJ2-7, with D possibly matching TRBD2 (6 bases). For the CDR3, the DNA is TGTGCCAGCAGCTTAGGGCCAGCCGTTGGGGGGTACGAGCAGTACTTC. It specifies CASSLGPAVGGYEQYF.